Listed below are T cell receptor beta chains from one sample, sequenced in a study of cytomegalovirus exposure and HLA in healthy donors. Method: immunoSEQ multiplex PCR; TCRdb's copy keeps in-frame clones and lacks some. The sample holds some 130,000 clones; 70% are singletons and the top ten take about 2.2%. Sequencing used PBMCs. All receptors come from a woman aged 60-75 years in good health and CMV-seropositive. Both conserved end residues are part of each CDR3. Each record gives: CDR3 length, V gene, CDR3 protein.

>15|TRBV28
CASSQPGQGNQPQHF
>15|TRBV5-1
CASSPDRGQGSEQYF
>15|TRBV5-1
CASSFGQGAGNTIYF
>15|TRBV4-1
CASSPLGQGVGEQYF
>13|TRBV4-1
CASSLTVNQPQHF
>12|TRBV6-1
CASSEQDRFKYF
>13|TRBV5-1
CASSLGRGEKLFF
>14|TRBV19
CASSMATVPNEQFF
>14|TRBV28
CASRHLAGPNEQFF
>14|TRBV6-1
CASSPGTVNEKLFF
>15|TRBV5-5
CASSLGGAGIGEQYF
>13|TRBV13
CASSLEGVTEAFF
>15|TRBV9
CASSQRTSGNNEQFF
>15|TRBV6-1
CASTKSTLGDYGYTF
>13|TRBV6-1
CASLLQGGNTIYF
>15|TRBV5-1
CASSPDGGPSKGYTF
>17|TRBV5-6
CASSLWQVPYSNQPQHF
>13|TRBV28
CASSFGANYGYTF
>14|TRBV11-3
CASSNRAFRGEQFF
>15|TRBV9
CASSVVSGAYNEQFF
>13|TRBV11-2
CASSPPPGNEQFF
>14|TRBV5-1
CASSLRGGVTEAFF
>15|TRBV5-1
CASSGTGQLNTEAFF
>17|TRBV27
CASLPTSGRAGYNEQFF
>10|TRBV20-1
CSATTGRAFF
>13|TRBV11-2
CASSQTANYGYTF
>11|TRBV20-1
CSAGRRYEQYF
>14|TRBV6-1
CASSAQGSYNEQFF
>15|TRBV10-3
CAIRVSGSVADTQYF
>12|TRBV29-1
CSMTGAGNTIYF
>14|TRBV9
CASSPGSGDQPQHF
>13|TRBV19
CASKRAGTDTQYF
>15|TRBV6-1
CASSELASGYNEQFF
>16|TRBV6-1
CASSEASGTANEKLFF
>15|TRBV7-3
CASSLLAAAIDEQYF
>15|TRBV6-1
CASTTGGGGNQPQHF
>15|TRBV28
CASSDPGQRTDTQYF
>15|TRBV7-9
CASSPGGEVWTEAFF
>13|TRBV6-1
CASSGQGTDTQYF
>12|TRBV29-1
CSVLAGEETQYF
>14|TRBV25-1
CASSPQRDLYEQYF
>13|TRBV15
CASSGRFHNEQFF
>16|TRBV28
CASRLAGGPGTGELFF